What follows is one TCR beta chain and its context. These data originate in a study of monozygotic twins with cystic fibrosis. Sequenced by immunoSEQ multiplex PCR; TCRdb stores in-frame clones only, minus some. The sample has about 23,000 clones, around 97% seen once. Trimming cost V 0 bases and J 1 base; bases outside gene matches: 0. The germline V gene encodes CDR1 SGHRS and CDR2 YFSETQ. The CDR3 is 15 residues long. The chain has TRBV5-1 and TRBJ2-3, with TRBD2 matching over 9 bases. Sequencing was carried out using blood. The receptor was isolated from a girl aged 5 to 17 with cystic fibrosis. The CDR3 nucleotides read TGCGCCAGCAGCTTGGGACTAGCGGGCACAGATACGCAGTATTTT. Amino acids: CASSLGLAGTDTQYF.